One sample yielded the 14 T cell receptor beta chains listed below, sequenced in a study of OX40 agonist ivuxolimab in advanced cancers. Some clones are missing from TCRdb's copy, which holds only in-frame ones; the method was immunoSEQ multiplex PCR. The sample contains about 36,000 clones, just under 80% of which appear only once. Source: CD4+ or CD8+ T cells sorted from blood, taken in a trial of the OX40 agonist ivuxolimab. Receptor source: an adult with an advanced solid tumor such as melanoma, head and neck, liver or kidney cancer.

The chain carries TRBV19 and TRBJ1-1; D gene unclear. This CDR3 is built from 11 residues. V was clipped by 3 bases and J by 10 bases, with 9 bases between them. Per the germline V gene, CDR1 is LNHDA and CDR2 is SQIVND (reference sequence). The CDR3 reads CASSMDSSAFF. The CDR3 DNA reads TGTGCCAGTAGTATGGACTCATCAGCTTTCTTT.

This clone was observed a single time. CDR3 protein: CASSEVWAGRAGELFF. The CDR3 coding sequence is TGCGCCAGCAGTGAAGTGTGGGCAGGCAGGGCGGGGGAGCTGTTTTTT. The chain has TRBV10-2 and TRBJ2-2, with D perhaps matching TRBD1 (5 bases). The germline V gene has CDR1 WSHSY and CDR2 SAAADI. This CDR3 is built from 16 residues. The ends were cut back, 3 bases at V and 8 bases at J, with 19 bases in the middle.

This sequence joins TRBV7-9 and TRBJ2-2; D gene ambiguous. CDR1 and CDR2 from the germline V gene are SEHNR and FQNEAQ (reference sequence). The CDR3 loop spans 12 amino acids. V dropped 5 bases and J dropped 6 bases, with 7 bases sitting between them. DNA of the CDR3: TGTGCCAGCAGCCGAGAGTCCGGGGAGCTGTTTTTT. As protein: CASSRESGELFF.

The V gene is TRBV4-2, the J gene TRBJ2-1; 7 bases agree with TRBD2. This CDR3 is built from 13 residues. Germline CDR1 and CDR2: LGHNA and YNFKEQ. V trimming: 4 bases; J trimming: 7 bases; junction bases outside the gene matches: 4. CDR3 nucleotides: TGTGCCAGCAGCCCCCGGGAGGCGAATGAGCAGTTCTTC. This encodes CASSPREANEQFF.

CDR3 nucleotides: TGCGCCAGCAGCTTAACCCGCGGGAGCACATACGAGCAGTACTTC. Translated, it gives CASSLTRGSTYEQYF. The rearrangement uses TRBV5-1 and TRBJ2-7; 7 nucleotides line up with TRBD2. There are 15 residues in the CDR3. V lost 2 bases, J lost 4 bases, and 9 bases stayed unmatched. Germline V gene sequence: CDR1 SGHRS, CDR2 YFSETQ.

CDR3 DNA: TGCGCCAGCAGCTTGGCCGGTTCCTCCACCTACGAGCAGTACTTC. Its protein is CASSLAGSSTYEQYF. The chain has TRBV5-1 and TRBJ2-7; D gene uncertain. The V end lost 0 bases, the J end lost 2 bases, and 12 bases lay between the germline ends. CDR3 size: 15 residues. Germline V CDR1 and CDR2: SGHRS, YFSETQ.

CDR3 sequence (DNA): TGTGCCAGCAAGGGGACACTCAACTACAATGAGCAGTTCTTC. Translated, it gives CASKGTLNYNEQFF. V and J are TRBV2 and TRBJ2-1; weak D call: TRBD1 (6 bases). The V gene's germline CDR1 is SNHLY and CDR2 FYNNEI. V lost 7 bases and J 3 bases, leaving 13 bases between the germline ends. The CDR3 is 14 residues long.

This CDR3 is CASSSGTGVDGYTF. The CDR3 coding sequence is TGTGCCAGCAGCTCCGGGACAGGCGTTGATGGCTACACCTTC. The chain employs TRBV11-2 and TRBJ1-2; 8 bases fit TRBD1. The V gene's germline CDR1 is SGHAT and CDR2 FQNNGV. The CDR3 sequence is 14 residues long. V was pared by 4 bases and J by 6 bases, with 7 bases of the junction left unmatched.

This clone appeared once. The V and J genes are TRBV7-2 and TRBJ2-1; TRBD2 agrees at 11 bases. Looked up from germline, CDR1 is SGHTA and CDR2 is FQGNSA. The V gene end was trimmed by 3 bases and the J gene end by 1 base; junction bases not matched to a gene: 2. The CDR3 loop spans 16 amino acids. CDR3 in amino acids: CASSLRLAGSYNEQFF. CDR3 DNA sequence: TGTGCCAGCAGCTTGCGACTAGCGGGATCCTACAATGAGCAGTTCTTC. The full variable domain, rest sourced from reference TRBV7-2 and TRBJ2-1, is GAGVSQSPSNKVTEKGKDVELRCDPISGHTALYWYRQSLGQGLEFLIYFQGNSAPDKSGLPSDRFSAERTGGSVSTLTIQRTQQEDSAVYLCASSLRLAGSYNEQFFGPGTRLTVL.

The genes are TRBV6-6 and TRBJ2-7, with 9 bases that match TRBD1. Trimming at V came to 8 bases and at J to 4 bases, leaving 6 bases not matched to a gene. Germline assignment: CDR1 MNHNY and CDR2 SVGAGI (reference sequence). CDR3 length: 13 residues. CDR3 amino acids: CASCGTGWYEQYF. The CDR3, as DNA: TGTGCCAGCTGCGGGACAGGGTGGTACGAGCAGTACTTC.

This chain joins TRBV28 and TRBJ1-5, with a tentative D call TRBD1 (5 bases). The length of the CDR3 is 13 residues. The germline CDR1 and CDR2 sequences are MDHEN and SYDVKM. Here the CDR3 DNA reads TGTGCTGCTTGGGGCGGCCTCGGGCAGCCCCAGCATTTT. It specifies CAAWGGLGQPQHF. The variable domain in full, completed from reference TRBV28 and TRBJ1-5, reads DVKVTQSSRYLVKRTGEKVFLECVQDMDHENMFWYRQDPGLGLRLIYFSYDVKMKEKGDIPEGYSVSREKKERFSLILESASTNQTSMYLCAAWGGLGQPQHFGDGTRLSIL.

This clone was picked up a small number of times. At one boundary the junction diverges from the germline segment, which might be a read error. The chain combines TRBV2 with TRBJ1-1; D is unclear. This CDR3 has 13 amino acids. Germline V gene data show CDR1 as SNHLY and CDR2 as FYNNEI. The CDR3 spells CASTEGGRTEAFF. The CDR3 coding sequence is TGTGCCAGCACTGAAGGCGGTCGGACTGAAGCTTTCTTT.

V and J are TRBV30 and TRBJ2-2; no clear D. The CDR3 length is 15 residues. CDR1 is GTSNPN, CDR2 SVGIG, per germline (reference sequence). Trimming shortened V by 5 bases and J by 3 bases, and 16 bases separated the two germline ends. CDR3 in DNA: TGTGCCTGGTCGTTTACGGGCCTCTACACCGGGGAGCTGTTTTTT. Protein product: CAWSFTGLYTGELFF. Supplemented by reference TRBV30 and TRBJ2-2, the full variable domain reads SQTIHQWPATLVQPVGSPLSLECTVEGTSNPNLYWYRQAAGRGLQLLFYSVGIGQISSEVPQNLSASRPQDRQFILSSKKLLLSDSGFYLCAWSFTGLYTGELFFGEGSRLTVL.

On this clone itself: One end of the junction is discordant with germline, which a read error may explain. This rearrangement joins TRBV14 to TRBJ2-5; 7 bases match TRBD2. Germline CDR1 and CDR2: SGHDN and FVKESK. The CDR3 sequence is 13 residues long. The CDR3 DNA sequence: TGTGCCAGCAGCCAAGAGAGGCTCGCGGGGGTTCACTTC. Amino acid sequence: CASSQERLAGVHF. Drawing the rest from reference TRBV14 and TRBJ2-5, the complete variable domain is EAGVTQFPSHSVIEKGQTVTLRCDPISGHDNLYWYRRVMGKEIKFLLHFVKESKQDESGMPNNRFLAERTGGTYSTLKVQPAELEDSGVYFCASSQERLAGVHFGPGTRLLVL.